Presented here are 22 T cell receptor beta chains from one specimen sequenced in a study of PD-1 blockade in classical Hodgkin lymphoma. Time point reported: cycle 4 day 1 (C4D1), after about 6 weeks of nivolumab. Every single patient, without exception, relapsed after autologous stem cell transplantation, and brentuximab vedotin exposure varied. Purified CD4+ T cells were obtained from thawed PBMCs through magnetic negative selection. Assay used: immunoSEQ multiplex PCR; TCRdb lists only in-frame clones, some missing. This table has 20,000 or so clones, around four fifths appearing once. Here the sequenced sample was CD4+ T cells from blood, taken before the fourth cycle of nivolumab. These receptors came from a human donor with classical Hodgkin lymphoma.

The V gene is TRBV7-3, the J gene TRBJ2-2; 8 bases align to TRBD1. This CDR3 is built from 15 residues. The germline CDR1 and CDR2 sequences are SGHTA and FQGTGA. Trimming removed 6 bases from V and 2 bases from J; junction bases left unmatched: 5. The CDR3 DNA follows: TGTGCCAGCAGACCAGGACAGGGAAACACCGGGGAGCTGTTTTTT. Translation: CASRPGQGNTGELFF.

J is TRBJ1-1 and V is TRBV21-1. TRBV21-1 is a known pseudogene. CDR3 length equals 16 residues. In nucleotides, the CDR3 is TGTGCCAGCAGCAAAGACAAAGGAGGGGGGTATACTGAAGCTTTCTTT. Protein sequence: CASSKDKGGGYTEAFF.

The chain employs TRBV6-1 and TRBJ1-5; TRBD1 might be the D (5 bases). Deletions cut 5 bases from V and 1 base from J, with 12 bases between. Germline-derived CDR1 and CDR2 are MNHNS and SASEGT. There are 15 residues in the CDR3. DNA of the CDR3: TGTGCCAGCAGTATGGGGACGGTGAGCAATCAGCCCCAGCATTTT. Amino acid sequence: CASSMGTVSNQPQHF.

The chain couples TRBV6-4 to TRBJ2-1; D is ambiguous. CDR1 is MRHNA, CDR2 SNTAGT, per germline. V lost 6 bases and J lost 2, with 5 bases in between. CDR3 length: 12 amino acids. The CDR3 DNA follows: TGTGCCAGCAGGGATGCCTACAATGAGCAGTTCTTC. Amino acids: CASRDAYNEQFF.

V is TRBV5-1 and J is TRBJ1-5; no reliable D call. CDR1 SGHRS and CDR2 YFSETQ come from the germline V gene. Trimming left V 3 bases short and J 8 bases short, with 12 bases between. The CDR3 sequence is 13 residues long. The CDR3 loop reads CASSSRKGEPQHF. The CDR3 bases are TGCGCCAGCAGCTCCCGCAAGGGCGAGCCCCAGCATTTT.

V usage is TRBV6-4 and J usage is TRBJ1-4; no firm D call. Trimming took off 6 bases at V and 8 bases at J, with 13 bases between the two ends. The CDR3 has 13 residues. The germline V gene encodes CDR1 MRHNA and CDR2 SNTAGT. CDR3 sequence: CASSSHRGEKLFF. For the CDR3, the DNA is TGTGCCAGCAGCAGTCATCGGGGAGAAAAACTGTTTTTT.

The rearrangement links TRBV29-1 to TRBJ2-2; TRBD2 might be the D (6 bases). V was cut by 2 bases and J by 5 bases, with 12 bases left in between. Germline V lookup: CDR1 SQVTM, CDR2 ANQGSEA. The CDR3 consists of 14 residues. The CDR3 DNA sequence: TGCAGCGTTGAATTGAGCGGGCTGACCGGGGAGCTGTTTTTT. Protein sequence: CSVELSGLTGELFF.

CDR3 residues: CASSLAGNEQYF. The CDR3 DNA is TGCGCCAGCAGCTTGGCCGGGAACGAGCAGTACTTC. V and J are TRBV5-1 and TRBJ2-7; weak D call: TRBD2 (5 bases). Germline loops: CDR1 SGHRS, CDR2 YFSETQ. Trimming removed 0 bases at V and 5 bases at J, with 6 bases between. CDR3 length: 12 amino acids. The entire variable domain, with the rest obtained from reference TRBV5-1 and TRBJ2-7, is as follows: KAGVTQTPRYLIKTRGQQVTLSCSPISGHRSVSWYQQTPGQGLQFLFEYFSETQRNKGNFPGRFSGRQFSNSRSEMNVSTLELGDSALYLCASSLAGNEQYFGPGTRLTVT.

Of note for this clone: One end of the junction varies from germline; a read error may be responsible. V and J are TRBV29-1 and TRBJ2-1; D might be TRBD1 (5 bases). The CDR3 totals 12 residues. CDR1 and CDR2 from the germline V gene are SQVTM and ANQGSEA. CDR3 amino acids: CSVEGAPGEQFF. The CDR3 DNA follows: TGCAGCGTGGAAGGGGCTCCCGGCGAGCAGTTCTTC.

This CDR3 reads CASSTPGRYEQYF. CDR3 DNA: TGTGCCAGCAGTACCCCGGGCCGATACGAGCAGTACTTC. The chain employs TRBV28 and TRBJ2-7, with D unclear. The V end lost 5 bases, the J end lost 4 bases, and 12 bases lay between the germline ends. CDR1 is MDHEN and CDR2 is SYDVKM in the germline V gene. The CDR3 covers 13 residues.

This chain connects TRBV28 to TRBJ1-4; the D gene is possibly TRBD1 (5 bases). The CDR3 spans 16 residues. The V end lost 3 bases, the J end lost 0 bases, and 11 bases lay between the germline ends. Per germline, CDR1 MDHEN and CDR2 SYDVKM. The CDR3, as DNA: TGTGCCAGCAGTTTCGGAGACAGTGCAACTAATGAAAAACTGTTTTTT. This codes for CASSFGDSATNEKLFF.

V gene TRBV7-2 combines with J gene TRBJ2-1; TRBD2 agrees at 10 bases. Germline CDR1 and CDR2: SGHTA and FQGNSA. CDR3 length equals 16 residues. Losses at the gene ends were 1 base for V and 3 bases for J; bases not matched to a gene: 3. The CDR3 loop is CASSLVAGGIYNEQFF. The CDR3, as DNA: TGTGCCAGCAGCTTAGTAGCGGGAGGAATCTACAATGAGCAGTTCTTC.

CDR3 in amino acids: CSVESRISTDTQYF. In nucleotides, the CDR3 is TGCAGCGTTGAGAGTCGGATTAGCACAGATACGCAGTATTTT. V usage is TRBV29-1 and J usage is TRBJ2-3; D uncertain. With 3 bases removed from V and 0 bases from J, the gap between germline ends came to 10 bases. Germline-derived CDR1 and CDR2 are SQVTM and ANQGSEA. CDR3 length: 14 amino acids.

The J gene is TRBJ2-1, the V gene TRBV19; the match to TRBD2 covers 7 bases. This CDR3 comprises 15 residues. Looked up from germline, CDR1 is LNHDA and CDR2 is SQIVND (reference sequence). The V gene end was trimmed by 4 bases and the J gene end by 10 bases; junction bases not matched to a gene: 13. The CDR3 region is CASSTVAGSTSEQFF. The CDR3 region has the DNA TGTGCCAGTAGTACCGTAGCGGGTAGTACTTCAGAGCAGTTCTTC.

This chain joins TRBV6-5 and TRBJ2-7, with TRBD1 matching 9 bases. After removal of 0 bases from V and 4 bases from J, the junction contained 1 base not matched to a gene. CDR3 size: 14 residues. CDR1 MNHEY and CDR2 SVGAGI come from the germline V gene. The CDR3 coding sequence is TGTGCCAGCAGTTACTCGACAGGGGGGTACGAGCAGTACTTC. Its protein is CASSYSTGGYEQYF.

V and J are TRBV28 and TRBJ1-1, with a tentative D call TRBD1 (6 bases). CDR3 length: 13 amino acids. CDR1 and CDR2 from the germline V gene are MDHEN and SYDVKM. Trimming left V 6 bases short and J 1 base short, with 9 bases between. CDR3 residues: CASRGHQNTEAFF. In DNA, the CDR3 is TGTGCCAGCAGGGGACATCAGAACACTGAAGCTTTCTTT.

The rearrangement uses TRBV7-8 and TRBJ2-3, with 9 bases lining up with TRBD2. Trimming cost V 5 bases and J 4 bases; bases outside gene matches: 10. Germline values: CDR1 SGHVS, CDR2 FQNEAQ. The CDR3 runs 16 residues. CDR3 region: CASSTGTSPDADTQYF. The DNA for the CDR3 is TGTGCCAGCAGCACGGGGACTAGCCCGGATGCAGATACGCAGTATTTT. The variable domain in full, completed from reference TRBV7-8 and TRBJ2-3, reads GAGVSQSPRYKVAKRGQDVALRCDPISGHVSLFWYQQALGQGPEFLTYFQNEAQLDKSGLPSDRFFAERPEGSVSTLKIQRTQQEDSAVYLCASSTGTSPDADTQYFGPGTRLTVL.

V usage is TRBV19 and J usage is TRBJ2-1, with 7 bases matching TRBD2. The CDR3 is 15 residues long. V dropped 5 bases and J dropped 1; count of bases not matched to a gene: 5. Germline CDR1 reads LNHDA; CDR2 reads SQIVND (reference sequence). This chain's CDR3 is CASSANGGSYNEQFF. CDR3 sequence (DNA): TGTGCCAGTAGTGCGAACGGGGGGTCCTACAATGAGCAGTTCTTC.

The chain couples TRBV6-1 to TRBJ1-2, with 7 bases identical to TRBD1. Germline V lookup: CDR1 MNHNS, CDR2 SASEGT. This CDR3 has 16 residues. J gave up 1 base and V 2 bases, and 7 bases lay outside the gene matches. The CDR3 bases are TGTGCCAGCAGTGAATCACAGGGGTGGAGTAACTATGGCTACACCTTC. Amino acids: CASSESQGWSNYGYTF.

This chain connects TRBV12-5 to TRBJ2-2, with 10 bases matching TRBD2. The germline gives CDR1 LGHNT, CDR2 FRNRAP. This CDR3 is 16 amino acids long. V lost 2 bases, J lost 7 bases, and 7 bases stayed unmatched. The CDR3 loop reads CASGLNLAGAHGELFF. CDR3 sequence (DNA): TGTGCTAGTGGTTTGAACCTAGCGGGAGCACACGGGGAGCTGTTTTTT.

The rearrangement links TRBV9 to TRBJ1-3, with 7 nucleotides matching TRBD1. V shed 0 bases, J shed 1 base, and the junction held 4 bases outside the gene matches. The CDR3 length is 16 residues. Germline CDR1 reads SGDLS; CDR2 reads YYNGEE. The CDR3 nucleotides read TGTGCCAGCAGCGTAGTCCCAGGGGGGTCTGGAAACACCATATATTTT. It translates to CASSVVPGGSGNTIYF.

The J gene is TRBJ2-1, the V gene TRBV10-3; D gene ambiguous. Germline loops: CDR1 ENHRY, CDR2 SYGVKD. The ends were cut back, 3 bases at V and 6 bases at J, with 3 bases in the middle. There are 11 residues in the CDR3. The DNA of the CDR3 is TGTGCCATCAGTGAAAGCAATGAGCAGTTCTTC. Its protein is CAISESNEQFF.